The rows below give T cell receptor beta chains drawn from one sample of a study of T cells in Graves' hyperthyroidism and ophthalmopathy. One entry per CDR3 protein results from TCRdb running MiXCR on the multiplex PCR reads. Among hundreds of thousands of distinct CDR3 sequences, 45% were seen once, and the ten largest hold roughly 7.2%. The sample taken for sequencing was peripheral blood or thyroid tissue (not recorded which). Source of these receptors: an adult man with Graves' disease, either hyperthyroidism or ophthalmopathy (not recorded which). Both conserved end residues are part of each CDR3. Fields, in order: clone size, D gene, V gene, J gene, CDR3 DNA, CDR3 protein. A D gene is named only where the DNA matches it firmly. Some rows have no size entry. The others give once, few or many, or a class for an expanded clone.

>few|TRBD1|TRBV5-1|TRBJ2-7
TGCGCCAGCAGCTCCGGGACAGGGATCCACGAGCAGTACTTC
CASSSGTGIHEQYF
>NA|NA|TRBV20-1|TRBJ1-5
TGCAGTGCTAGAGCGGATCAGCCCCAGCATTTT
CSARADQPQHF
>NA|TRBD1|TRBV7-8|TRBJ2-5
TGTGCCAGTAACCCCGGGACAGGGTTTGGGCAAGAGACCCAGTACTTC
CASNPGTGFGQETQYF
>once|NA|TRBV2|TRBJ1-1
TGTGCCAGCAGCCAAACTTTACAGGGTCGGGCTTTCTTT
CASSQTLQGRAFF
>NA|TRBD2|TRBV10-3|TRBJ2-5
TGTGCCACCTCTGGACTAGCGCGTCAAGAGACCCAGTACTTC
CATSGLARQETQYF
>many|TRBD1|TRBV7-3|TRBJ1-5
TGTGCCAGCAGCTCAACGGGACAGGGGGCAAAGCAGCCCCAGCATTTT
CASSSTGQGAKQPQHF
>NA|TRBD1|TRBV7-7|TRBJ1-5
TGTGCTAGCAGCTTAGGGACAGTTCGCAATCAGCCCCAGCATTTT
CASSLGTVRNQPQHF
>NA|NA|TRBV24-1|TRBJ1-4
TGTGCCAGCAAGATAGGGGGTAGGGCTAATGAAAAACTGTTTTTT
CASKIGGRANEKLFF
>many|NA|TRBV25-1|TRBJ2-6
TGTGCCAGCAGTGAAGGGTTCGCCAACGTCCTGACTTTC
CASSEGFANVLTF
>few|NA|TRBV2|TRBJ1-4
TGTGCCAGCAGTTTAGGGGGACCTAAAACTAATGAAAAACTGTTTTTT
CASSLGGPKTNEKLFF
>few|NA|TRBV20-1|TRBJ1-5
TGCAGTGCTAGGGATGATTGGAGCAATCAGCCCCAGCATTTT
CSARDDWSNQPQHF
>few|NA|TRBV12-3/TRBV12-4|TRBJ1-5
TGTGCCAGCAGCGCTGGACGGTATAGCAATCAGCCCCAGCATTTT
CASSAGRYSNQPQHF
>NA|NA|TRBV20-1|TRBJ1-5
TGCAGTGCTAGCGCGGGGGGCAATCAGCCCCAGCATTTT
CSASAGGNQPQHF
>NA|TRBD1|TRBV28|TRBJ2-7
TGTGCCAGCAGCTGGGACAGACAAGAGCAGTACTTC
CASSWDRQEQYF
>NA|TRBD1|TRBV2|TRBJ1-6
TGTGCCAGCAGTGAACGGACAGGGCGCGGTTCACCCCTCCACTTT
CASSERTGRGSPLHF
>many|NA|TRBV24-1|TRBJ1-2
TGTGCCACCAGTGATCCGGGACTTAACTATGGCTACACCTTC
CATSDPGLNYGYTF
>NA|NA|TRBV11-2|TRBJ1-5
TGTGCCAGCAGCGCGGCCGTTTCGGGGAATCGGCCCCAGCATTTT
CASSAAVSGNRPQHF
>many|NA|TRBV10-1|TRBJ1-3
TGCGCCAGCAGTGATGGATTCTCTGGAAACACCATATATTTT
CASSDGFSGNTIYF
>few|NA|TRBV12-3/TRBV12-4|TRBJ2-5
TGTGCCAGCAGTTTAGAACCCCAAGAGACCCAGTACTTC
CASSLEPQETQYF
>many|TRBD1|TRBV20-1|TRBJ2-5
TGCAGTGCTAGAGCGAGGTGGGACAGGGTTCGGGAGACCCAGTACTTC
CSARARWDRVRETQYF
>many|TRBD2|TRBV9|TRBJ2-5
TGTGCCAGCAGCCCTACGGGGGGTCAAGAGACCCAGTACTTC
CASSPTGGQETQYF
>few|TRBD1|TRBV6-5|TRBJ1-5
TGTGCCAGCAGTACAGGGGATCGGGATCAGCCCCAGCATTTT
CASSTGDRDQPQHF
>NA|NA|TRBV20-1|TRBJ1-1
TGCAGTGCTAGGAGTAAGGGGCTGGGTGAAGCTTTCTTT
CSARSKGLGEAFF
>NA|TRBD1|TRBV7-2|TRBJ2-5
TGTGCCAGCAGCCATGGGACAGGGAGCACCGGGGAGACCCAGTACTTC
CASSHGTGSTGETQYF
>NA|NA|TRBV29-1|TRBJ1-2
TGCAGCTCAACACGGATCTATGGCTACACCTTC
CSSTRIYGYTF
>many|NA|TRBV7-9|TRBJ1-1
TGTGCCAGCAGTCCACCGGGACTGACTGCTTTCTTT
CASSPPGLTAFF
>NA|TRBD1|TRBV6-1|TRBJ2-7
TGTGCCGGACAGGGAGATTCCTACGAGCAGTACTTC
CAGQGDSYEQYF
>NA|NA|TRBV9|TRBJ1-6
TGTGCCAGCAGTGACCGGACTAGCGGAAATTCACCCCTCCACTTT
CASSDRTSGNSPLHF
>NA|TRBD2|TRBV12-3/TRBV12-4|TRBJ2-7
TGTGCCAGCAGCCCGGGGACTAGCGGGAGGTTTGTCGAGCAGTACTTC
CASSPGTSGRFVEQYF
>once|TRBD1|TRBV29-1|TRBJ1-5
TGCAGCGTCGCGGACAGGGCAAATCAGCCCCAGCATTTT
CSVADRANQPQHF
>NA|NA|TRBV7-9|TRBJ1-1
TGTGCCAGCAGCCCCAATTTGGGGTCGAACACTGAAGCTTTCTTT
CASSPNLGSNTEAFF
>NA|TRBD1|TRBV20-1|TRBJ1-2
TGCAGTGCGCCGGACAGGGACTCGAATGGCTACACCTTC
CSAPDRDSNGYTF
>many|NA|TRBV15|TRBJ1-2
TGTGCCACCAGCAGAGACGGTTATGGCTACACCTTC
CATSRDGYGYTF
>few|NA|TRBV2|TRBJ2-7
TGTGCCAGCAGTGATTCTCAGGGCCTCTACGAGCAGTACTTC
CASSDSQGLYEQYF